This is a list of T cell receptor beta chains from one sample in a study of shared clonotypes between healthy human individuals. Sequenced by immunoSEQ multiplex PCR; TCRdb stores in-frame clones only, minus some. The data contain about 1 million clones, roughly 80% of them singletons. Sequenced material: memory CD4+ T cells sorted from blood. Every receptor here comes from a man between 18 and 35 years old in good health. CDR3s leave out the opening cysteine and the closing phenylalanine or tryptophan. The size of a clone is reported for some rows only, either as once, few or many, or as a class for expanded clones.

>-|TRBJ1-2|TRBV2
ASSVLGFNYGYT
>-|TRBJ2-5|TRBV4-3
ASSQVGQGPQETQY
>-|TRBJ2-3|TRBV7-2
ASGAGLTQY
>-|TRBJ2-3|TRBV10-2
ASSRGLAEITDTQY
>-|TRBJ2-7|TRBV6-1
ASLRATGTYEQY
>-|TRBJ1-1|TRBV5-1
ASSLSTGNTEAF
>-|TRBJ2-1|TRBV6-5
ASRNAWEHEQF
>many|TRBJ2-7|TRBV6-5
ASSFGARGGTY
>-|TRBJ2-2|TRBV9
ASSVDGSAAGELF
>-|TRBJ2-3|TRBV4-3
ASSLSERGAQY
>-|TRBJ1-4|TRBV5-1
ASSLGGQSGEKLF
>-|TRBJ1-1|TRBV5-1
ASGGQGGTEAF
>-|TRBJ2-3|TRBV11-3
ASSFRGSRDTQY
>few|TRBJ1-5|TRBV19
ASSSQGASNQPQH
>-|TRBJ1-5|TRBV19
ASNRQALNQPQH
>-|-|TRBV6-1
ASYHANTYEQY
>few|TRBJ2-7|TRBV7-8
ASSLESGFTSSYEQY